The present T cell receptor beta chain was sequenced within a study of T cell repertoires in cytomegalovirus infection. At the level of the study: Both recently identified HLA-C-restricted and well-studied HLA-B-restricted CMV epitopes were used in the study.

MiXCR was run by TCRdb on the reads, yielding one entry per CDR3 protein. The sample consists of approximately 1,000,000 distinct CDR3 sequences, approximately 30% of them appearing once. Study findings and constraints: Of the TCR beta families, the public ones yielded a cumulative frequency that identified carriers of CMV plus the relevant HLA. Ex vivo responses were dominated by HLA-C-restricted CMV-specific TCR beta clonotypes.

CDR3 length: 14 residues. The V end lost 6 bases, the J end lost 3 bases, and 14 bases lay between the germline ends. A remark on this clonotype: Its specificity is unknown.

The chain uses TRBV12-3 or TRBV12-4 and TRBJ1-1; perhaps TRBD1 as D (5 bases). This specimen consisted of cultured CD8+ T cells from PBMCs, obtained from culture after CMV antigen stimulation. This sequence was found in a human donor in good health (CMV status not recorded). Some clones in this sample may be carry-over from other donors' samples. The DNA of the CDR3 is TGTGCCAGCAGCCCCCGGGACGGATACACTGAAGCTTTCTTT. Its translation: CASSPRDGYTEAFF.